The 32 T cell receptor beta chains below come from one sample, sequenced in a study of T cell changes during pregnancy in multiple sclerosis. Profiled with immunoSEQ multiplex PCR; TCRdb holds only in-frame clones, not every one. Among some 110,000 clones listed, just under 95% were seen once. The material sequenced was peripheral blood, taken after pregnancy. The origin of the receptors is a female donor with multiple sclerosis, enrolled in a pregnancy study.

The V and J genes are TRBV6-5 and TRBJ1-1, with D possibly being TRBD1 (5 bases). Between the trimmed V and J ends, which lost 5 bases and 3 bases, there was a span of 16 bases. Germline CDR1 reads MNHEY; CDR2 reads SVGAGI. The CDR3 sequence is 15 residues long. For the CDR3, the DNA is TGTGCCAGCAGTAGCGCCCCCCGGGGGGACACTGAAGCTTTCTTT. The encoded protein is CASSSAPRGDTEAFF.

V and J are TRBV27 and TRBJ1-6, with D possibly being TRBD1 (6 bases). From germline, CDR1 is MNHEY and CDR2 SMNVEV (reference sequence). Trimming left V 5 bases short and J 7 bases short, with 18 bases between. The CDR3 runs to 16 residues. In nucleotides, the CDR3 is TGTGCCAGCAGTATGGGACAAGGATGGGGGAATTCACCCCTCCACTTT. It encodes CASSMGQGWGNSPLHF.

The chain has TRBV7-2 and TRBJ2-1; 15 bases fit TRBD2. This CDR3 region has 16 residues. The junction had 9 bases not matched to a gene; V was cut back by 6 bases and J by 9 bases. CDR1 and CDR2 from the germline V gene are SGHTA and FQGNSA. CDR3 loop: CASRTPGLAGGREQFF. CDR3 bases: TGTGCCAGCAGAACACCGGGACTAGCGGGGGGCCGTGAGCAGTTCTTC.

V is TRBV5-7 and J is TRBJ1-3; TRBD1 is a possible D gene (6 bases). TRBV5-7 is labeled an ORF, and its function is uncertain. V gave up 0 bases and J gave up 4 bases, with 17 bases separating them. This CDR3 is 17 amino acids long. CDR3 in amino acids: CASSLVYGRGSGNTIYF. CDR3 coding DNA: TGTGCCAGCAGCTTGGTGTACGGCAGGGGTTCAGGAAACACCATATATTTT.

The chain is built from TRBV7-9 and TRBJ2-4, with TRBD1 identical over 7 bases. Germline CDR1 SEHNR, CDR2 FQNEAQ (reference sequence). Losses at the gene ends were 4 bases for V and 5 bases for J; bases not matched to a gene: 8. This CDR3 is 15 amino acids long. CDR3 nucleotide sequence: TGTGCCAGCAGCTCACAGGGGTGGTACGAAAACATTCAGTACTTC. Translated: CASSSQGWYENIQYF.

The gene calls are TRBV11-1 and TRBJ2-3, with 13 nucleotides matching TRBD2. Germline CDR1 and CDR2: SGHAT and FQDESV (reference sequence). This CDR3 contains 14 residues. Trimming cost V 5 bases and J 8 bases; bases outside gene matches: 4. Written as DNA, the CDR3 is TGTGCCAGCAGCCGGACTAGCGGGGGTGGTACGCAGTATTTT. Its translation: CASSRTSGGGTQYF.

The J gene is TRBJ1-5, the V gene TRBV6-1; D is unresolved. The germline V gene encodes CDR1 MNHNS and CDR2 SASEGT. The CDR3 totals 16 residues. The V gene lost 4 bases and the J gene lost 2 bases, with 15 bases spanning the gap. The CDR3 DNA is TGTGCCAGCAGTGCGGTAGGAGGCGTGGGCAATCAGCCCCAGCATTTT. It is translated as CASSAVGGVGNQPQHF.

The rearrangement uses TRBV6-5 and TRBJ2-2; 9 bases fit TRBD2. With 9 bases clipped from V and 6 bases from J, the junction kept 11 bases outside the gene matches. This CDR3 spans 15 amino acids. Looked up from germline, CDR1 is MNHEY and CDR2 is SVGAGI. Written as DNA, the CDR3 is TGTGCCAGTACCCCAGCGGGGGGCTTGTCCGGGGAGCTGTTTTTT. Translated: CASTPAGGLSGELFF.

J is TRBJ1-2 and V is TRBV4-2; 7 bases fit TRBD1. Trimming at V came to 0 bases and at J to 4 bases, leaving 8 bases not matched to a gene. This CDR3 has 16 residues. The germline V gene encodes CDR1 LGHNA and CDR2 YNFKEQ. The CDR3 DNA follows: TGTGCCAGCAGCCAAGAATTGGGACAGCTCTTCTATGGCTACACCTTC. It encodes CASSQELGQLFYGYTF.

The chain carries TRBV9 and TRBJ1-2; 9 nucleotides agree with TRBD1. This CDR3 contains 13 residues. The J segment lost 8 bases and the V segment lost 3 bases, leaving 5 bases of the junction unmatched. The germline V gene encodes CDR1 SGDLS and CDR2 YYNGEE. The DNA for the CDR3 is TGTGCCAGCAGCGGGGACAGGGCCCGCGGCTACACCTTC. This sequence encodes CASSGDRARGYTF.

CDR3 region: CASSLQGAAEAFF. CDR3 coding DNA: TGTGCCAGCAGCTTACAGGGGGCTGCTGAAGCTTTCTTT. The chain recombines TRBV11-3 with TRBJ1-1; 8 positions match TRBD1. The CDR3 covers 13 residues. Germline V CDR1 and CDR2: SGHNT, YENEEA. V was clipped by 2 bases and J by 6 bases; unmatched bases: 2.

The chain joins TRBV6-1 to TRBJ2-7, with 10 bases identical to TRBD1. CDR3 length equals 17 residues. Germline V gene lookup returns CDR1 MNHNS and CDR2 SASEGT. V was pared by 1 base and J by 8 bases, with 14 bases of the junction left unmatched. Here the CDR3 reads CASSEERPGTGVIQQYF. The CDR3 DNA reads as TGTGCCAGCAGTGAAGAGAGACCCGGGACAGGGGTTATTCAGCAGTACTTC.

In this sample, this clone turned up once. This rearrangement joins TRBV7-8 to TRBJ2-5, with D maybe TRBD2 (6 bases). CDR3 length equals 16 residues. The germline CDR1 and CDR2 sequences are SGHVS and FQNEAQ. Between the trimmed V and J ends, which lost 3 bases and 1 base, there was a span of 15 bases. CDR3 protein: CASSFNKRLGQETQYF. The CDR3 nucleotides are TGTGCCAGCAGCTTCAATAAGCGACTAGGCCAAGAGACCCAGTACTTC.

This chain uses TRBV6-5 with TRBJ2-7; 8 bases line up with TRBD2. Per the germline V gene, CDR1 is MNHEY and CDR2 is SVGAGI. The junction had 6 bases not matched to a gene; V was cut back by 6 bases and J by 5 bases. The length of the CDR3 is 13 residues. The CDR3 sequence is CASSRTSSDEQYF. In DNA, the CDR3 is TGTGCCAGCAGCCGGACTAGCAGCGACGAGCAGTACTTC.

The V gene is TRBV15, the J gene TRBJ1-4; 9 nucleotides align to TRBD1. CDR3 length equals 15 residues. The germline gives CDR1 LNHNV, CDR2 YYDKDF (reference sequence). Germline trimming cut 0 bases from V and 5 bases from J; bases unmatched to any gene: 1. CDR3 in amino acids: CATSRETGGNEKLFF. CDR3 nucleotide sequence: TGTGCCACCAGCAGAGAGACAGGGGGGAATGAAAAACTGTTTTTT.

The chain has TRBV7-3 and TRBJ2-3; TRBD2 is a possible D gene (5 bases). The germline V gene encodes CDR1 SGHTA and CDR2 FQGTGA. Trimming cost V 2 bases and J 2 bases, with 8 bases left between them. The CDR3 totals 14 residues. CDR3 residues: CASSLSRDTDTQYF. The CDR3 DNA reads as TGTGCCAGCAGCTTATCCCGGGACACAGATACGCAGTATTTT.

V gene TRBV7-6 combines with J gene TRBJ2-5; 7 positions agree with TRBD2. This CDR3 comprises 17 residues. Germline V CDR1 and CDR2: SGHVS, FNYEAQ. V lost 0 bases, J lost 2 bases, and 9 bases stayed unmatched. CDR3 amino acids: CASSLAGGLSSQETQYF. As DNA, the CDR3 is TGTGCCAGCAGCTTAGCGGGAGGGTTATCATCACAAGAGACCCAGTACTTC. The full variable domain, with the rest looked up from reference TRBV7-6 and TRBJ2-5, is GAGVSQSPRYKVTKRGQDVALRCDPISGHVSLYWYRQALGQGPEFLTYFNYEAQQDKSGLPNDRFSAERPEGSISTLTIQRTEQRDSAMYRCASSLAGGLSSQETQYFGPGTRLLVL.

The chain carries TRBV2 and TRBJ2-7; D uncertain. The CDR3 consists of 16 residues. CDR1 SNHLY and CDR2 FYNNEI come from the germline V gene. V was clipped by 4 bases and J by 0 bases, with 16 bases between them. In DNA, the CDR3 is TGTGCCAGCAGTGCGGAGTCGGCCGCGCTCTCCTACGAGCAGTACTTC. The encoded protein is CASSAESAALSYEQYF.

The V call is TRBV7-6, the J call TRBJ1-3, with TRBD1 identical over 8 bases. Germline V gene sequence: CDR1 SGHVS, CDR2 FNYEAQ. J gave up 3 bases and V 5 bases, and 12 bases lay outside the gene matches. The CDR3 contains 17 residues. The CDR3 loop reads CASSPHADRGGGNTIYF. As DNA, the CDR3 is TGTGCCAGCAGCCCCCACGCCGACAGGGGAGGTGGAAACACCATATATTTT.

The rearrangement uses TRBV6-5 and TRBJ1-2, with TRBD1 as a possible D gene (6 bases). V lost 6 bases and J 7 bases, leaving 12 bases between the germline ends. The V gene's germline CDR1 is MNHEY and CDR2 SVGAGI. The length of the CDR3 is 12 residues. The CDR3 protein is CASRTGISGYTF. The CDR3 region has the DNA TGTGCCAGCAGAACAGGGATCTCTGGCTACACCTTC.

This rearrangement joins TRBV5-1 to TRBJ2-3, with 7 bases identical to TRBD2. This CDR3 is 15 amino acids long. After removal of 3 bases from V and 1 base from J, the junction contained 5 bases not matched to a gene. The germline CDR1 and CDR2 sequences are SGHRS and YFSETQ. The CDR3 DNA reads as TGCGCCAGCAGCTGGGAGGGGAGGGGCACAGATACGCAGTATTTT. It is translated as CASSWEGRGTDTQYF.

J is TRBJ1-2 and V is TRBV28; weak D call: TRBD1 (6 bases). The CDR3 consists of 13 residues. The V gene lost 6 bases and the J gene lost 8 bases, with 16 bases spanning the gap. Germline loops: CDR1 MDHEN, CDR2 SYDVKM. The CDR3 region is CASRPGAPRGYTF. As DNA, the CDR3 is TGTGCCAGCAGGCCAGGGGCCCCCCGGGGCTACACCTTC.

The gene calls are TRBV7-9 and TRBJ2-2; D might be TRBD1 (6 bases). Germline CDR1 reads SEHNR; CDR2 reads FQNEAQ (reference sequence). CDR3 length: 16 residues. Trimming shortened V by 6 bases and J by 5 bases, and 19 bases separated the two germline ends. CDR3 sequence: CASSQTTGIRTGELFF. CDR3 nucleotide sequence: TGTGCCAGCAGTCAGACTACAGGGATTCGGACCGGGGAGCTGTTTTTT.

The rearrangement links TRBV5-1 to TRBJ2-1; 7 bases match TRBD2. The junction had 3 bases not matched to a gene; V was cut back by 0 bases and J by 3 bases. Germline V gene data show CDR1 as SGHRS and CDR2 as YFSETQ. This CDR3 is built from 15 residues. The CDR3 nucleotides read TGCGCCAGCAGCTTGGTAGCGGGTAACTACAATGAGCAGTTCTTC. This gives the protein CASSLVAGNYNEQFF.

This clone was observed a few times. The chain joins TRBV6-5 to TRBJ1-2; D is undetermined. Looked up from germline, CDR1 is MNHEY and CDR2 is SVGAGI. Trimming took off 7 bases at V and 5 bases at J, with 17 bases between the two ends. This CDR3 is 14 amino acids long. The CDR3 is CASTYLNEPYGYTF. Written as DNA, the CDR3 is TGTGCCAGCACCTATCTCAATGAACCTTATGGCTACACCTTC.

Here the CDR3 reads CTSSPKREETYEQYF. CDR3 DNA sequence: TGCACCAGCAGCCCGAAGCGGGAGGAAACCTACGAGCAGTACTTC. This sequence joins TRBV1 and TRBJ2-7; the table assigns TRBD2, which was not confirmed against the DNA. TRBV1 counts as a pseudogene. The CDR3 consists of 15 residues.

The chain combines TRBV10-3 with TRBJ2-3; 10 bases line up with TRBD2. This CDR3 is built from 17 residues. The junction had 8 bases not matched to a gene; V was cut back by 5 bases and J by 0 bases. Germline V lookup: CDR1 ENHRY, CDR2 SYGVKD. The CDR3 sequence is CAISMRMTSGSTDTQYF. DNA of the CDR3: TGTGCCATCAGTATGCGGATGACTAGCGGGAGCACAGATACGCAGTATTTT.

V and J are TRBV10-3 and TRBJ2-3; TRBD1 matches 11 bases. V lost 10 bases, J lost 6 bases, and 9 bases stayed unmatched. This CDR3 has 14 residues. CDR1 and CDR2 (germline): ENHRY, SYGVKD. The CDR3 nucleotides are TGTGCCACAACCCCGGGACAGGGGGAGGATACGCAGTATTTT. Translated: CATTPGQGEDTQYF.

The rearrangement links TRBV9 to TRBJ2-7; 9 bases line up with TRBD1. From germline, CDR1 is SGDLS and CDR2 YYNGEE. V gave up 2 bases and J gave up 1 base; unmatched junction bases: 10. The length of the CDR3 is 17 residues. The CDR3 nucleotides are TGTGCCAGCAGCGTCTCCGGGACAGGGATGCAATCCTACGAGCAGTACTTC. Its protein is CASSVSGTGMQSYEQYF.

This clone was seen just once. For the CDR3, the DNA is TGTGCCAGCAGTTCCGTGGGACAGGGGGTAGGGAGGAACACTGAAGCTTTCTTT. Amino acids: CASSSVGQGVGRNTEAFF. The V call is TRBV27, the J call TRBJ1-1; 11 bases map to TRBD1. J lost 1 base, V lost 4 bases, and 11 bases had no gene match. Per the germline V gene, CDR1 is MNHEY and CDR2 is SMNVEV (reference sequence). This CDR3 contains 18 residues.

The chain uses TRBV19 and TRBJ1-2, with a possible D match to TRBD1 (5 bases). Germline V gene lookup returns CDR1 LNHDA and CDR2 SQIVND (reference sequence). Trimming cost V 5 bases and J 7 bases, with 20 bases left between them. The CDR3 has 15 amino acids. The CDR3 loop is CASSRGAGYTIGYTF. The CDR3 nucleotides read TGTGCCAGTAGTCGCGGCGCAGGGTATACTATTGGCTACACCTTC.

V is TRBV14 and J is TRBJ1-6; a weak D match, TRBD1 (6 bases). The germline CDR1 and CDR2 sequences are SGHDN and FVKESK. This CDR3 comprises 17 residues. Trimming took off 0 bases at V and 4 bases at J, with 13 bases between the two ends. The CDR3 region has the DNA TGTGCCAGCAGCCAAGATGGCCAGGGGCTGTATAATTCACCCCTCCACTTT. This gives the protein CASSQDGQGLYNSPLHF.